The 26 T cell receptor beta chains reported below all come from one sample, sequenced in a study of spatial heterogeneity in lung cancer. TCRdb used MiXCR to reprocess the 5' RACE reads, holding one entry per CDR3 protein. The sample yields over 50,000 distinct CDR3 sequences, approximately 6% seen once. Time point here: sample taken at primary tumor resection. Sequenced here: PBMCs, sampled at surgery. These receptor sequences come from a female donor with early-stage non-small cell lung cancer.

In the case of this clonotype: A junction boundary mismatches the germline segment, possibly from a read error. The chain joins TRBV20-1 to TRBJ2-1; 9 bases match TRBD2. The CDR3 extends over 16 amino acids. Looked up from germline, CDR1 is DFQATT and CDR2 is SNEGSKA (reference sequence). The CDR3 nucleotides are TGCAGTGCTAGAGATCCCAGACTAGCGGAGGGGAATGCGCAGTTCTTC. Residues: CSARDPRLAEGNAQFF.

This clonotype was detected many times. The chain has TRBV27 and TRBJ2-7; D is perhaps TRBD1 (6 bases). CDR3 size: 13 residues. Germline V CDR1 and CDR2: MNHEY, SMNVEV (reference sequence). V was trimmed by 3 bases and J by 1 base, leaving 7 bases between them. CDR3 bases: TGTGCCAGCAGTTTTCAGGGGTCCTACGAGCAGTACGTC. It specifies CASSFQGSYEQYV.

Ten or more counts support this clonotype. The chain carries TRBV4-1 and TRBJ2-2; no firm D call. Germline loops: CDR1 MGHRA, CDR2 YSYEKL. The CDR3 sequence is 14 residues long. Deletions cut 0 bases from V and 9 bases from J, with 11 bases between. The CDR3 region has the DNA TGCGCCAGCAGCCAAGATCGGTCGCTTCGGGAGCTGTTTTTT. Its translation is CASSQDRSLRELFF.

This clonotype is classed as medium-sized. The rearrangement joins TRBV29-1 to TRBJ2-1, with D perhaps matching TRBD2 (6 bases). The length of the CDR3 is 13 residues. Trimming cost V 7 bases and J 7 bases, with 17 bases left between them. CDR1 is SQVTM and CDR2 is ANQGSEA in the germline V gene. This CDR3 is CSAVGRELNEQFF. In DNA form, the CDR3 reads TGCAGCGCCGTGGGTCGGGAGTTGAATGAGCAGTTCTTC.

This clonotype was observed a few times. This chain links TRBV29-1 with TRBJ1-6; a possible D gene is TRBD1 (6 bases). The germline V gene has CDR1 SQVTM and CDR2 ANQGSEA. The ends were cut back, 7 bases at V and 12 bases at J, with 16 bases in the middle. This CDR3 region has 12 residues. CDR3: CSAPETGGPLHF. The CDR3 nucleotides are TGCAGCGCGCCTGAGACAGGTGGACCCCTCCACTTT.

This clonotype was seen only a few times. J is TRBJ1-5 and V is TRBV6-2 or TRBV6-3, with 7 positions matching TRBD1. The J segment lost 9 bases and the V segment lost 7 bases, leaving 15 bases of the junction unmatched. Germline V CDR1 and CDR2: MNHEY, SVGEGT. The CDR3 spans 15 residues. CDR3: CASITGAPPSGPQHF. The CDR3 DNA reads as TGTGCCAGCATTACAGGGGCTCCACCATCGGGGCCCCAGCATTTT.

This clonotype appeared many times. The rearrangement uses TRBV7-6 and TRBJ2-5; D is possibly TRBD1 (6 bases). CDR1 SGHVS and CDR2 FNYEAQ come from the germline V gene. The CDR3 totals 14 residues. The V end lost 6 bases, the J end lost 3 bases, and 14 bases lay between the germline ends. CDR3 nucleotide sequence: TGTGCCAGCAGACGGGGCAGGGGAGAAGAGACCCAGTACTTC. It yields the protein CASRRGRGEETQYF.

This clonotype was seen repeatedly, ten times or more. The chain joins TRBV29-1 to TRBJ2-7; the D call may be TRBD1 or TRBD2 (7 bases each). Germline CDR1 reads SQVTM; CDR2 reads ANQGSEA. The CDR3 loop spans 14 amino acids. Trimming took 4 bases from V and 3 from J, leaving 16 bases between them. CDR3 bases: TGCAGCGTTGCCGGGGAGGGGGCTATCTACGAGCAGTACTTC. This encodes CSVAGEGAIYEQYF.

This clonotype was counted at least ten times. The V and J genes are TRBV28 and TRBJ2-3, with D hard to call. Trimming shortened V by 7 bases and J by 2 bases, and 13 bases separated the two germline ends. The CDR3 is 14 amino acids. Germline CDR1 is MDHEN and CDR2 is SYDVKM. The CDR3 bases are TGTGCCAGCACCGCGGCAGACGCCACAGATACGCAGTATTTT. Amino acids: CASTAADATDTQYF.

This clonotype is judged medium-sized. V gene TRBV7-3 combines with J gene TRBJ2-5; 13 bases fit TRBD2. Germline V CDR1 and CDR2: SGHTA, FQGTGA. Germline trimming cut 5 bases from V and 2 bases from J; bases unmatched to any gene: 11. The length of the CDR3 is 18 residues. CDR3 sequence: CASSPQTRLAGGQETQYF. In DNA form, the CDR3 reads TGTGCCAGCAGCCCCCAAACACGACTAGCGGGGGGACAAGAGACCCAGTACTTC.

The rearrangement uses TRBV5-1 and TRBJ2-1, with 11 bases identical to TRBD1. Germline lookup yields CDR1 SGHRS and CDR2 YFSETQ. The CDR3 is 17 residues long. Trimming removed 4 bases from V and 0 bases from J; junction bases left unmatched: 6. The CDR3 sequence: CASSGGTGGSSYNEQFF. Written as DNA, the CDR3 is TGCGCCAGCAGCGGCGGGACAGGGGGAAGCTCCTACAATGAGCAGTTCTTC.

V gene TRBV19 combines with J gene TRBJ1-2, with 7 nucleotides matching TRBD1. This CDR3 comprises 14 residues. Germline V gives CDR1 LNHDA, CDR2 SQIVND (reference sequence). Germline trimming cut 7 bases from V and 6 bases from J; bases unmatched to any gene: 11. This CDR3 is CASNVQGTSDGYTF. The CDR3, as DNA: TGTGCCAGTAACGTACAGGGGACGTCGGATGGCTACACCTTC. The whole variable domain, remainder taken from reference TRBV19 and TRBJ1-2, is DGGITQSPKYLFRKEGQNVTLSCEQNLNHDAMYWYRQDPGQGLRLIYYSQIVNDFQKGDIAEGYSVSREKKESFPLTVTSAQKNPTAFYLCASNVQGTSDGYTFGSGTRLTVV.

This clonotype has a count of ten or more. The chain employs TRBV9 and TRBJ2-1; 9 nucleotides align to TRBD2. The germline V gene encodes CDR1 SGDLS and CDR2 YYNGEE. The length of the CDR3 is 15 residues. The ends lost 0 bases at V and 6 bases at J; junction bases unmatched: 4. The CDR3 spells CASSVGLTSGNEQFF. CDR3 nucleotides: TGTGCCAGCAGCGTAGGCCTGACTAGCGGCAATGAGCAGTTCTTC.

This clonotype was found a few times. The J gene is TRBJ1-5, the V gene TRBV6-5; D unresolved. Per the germline V gene, CDR1 is MNHEY and CDR2 is SVGAGI. The CDR3 is 14 amino acids. Trimming took 5 bases from V and 0 from J, leaving 8 bases between them. The CDR3 here is CASSAGRSNQPQHF. The CDR3 DNA sequence: TGTGCCAGCAGTGCGGGCCGTAGCAATCAGCCCCAGCATTTT.

CDR3 loop: CASSLEGLASNEQFF. In DNA form, the CDR3 reads TGTGCCAGCAGCTTGGAGGGACTAGCGTCAAATGAGCAGTTCTTC. V and J are TRBV5-5 and TRBJ2-1; 10 nucleotides match TRBD2. Per germline, CDR1 SGHKS and CDR2 YYEKEE (reference sequence). The V and J ends lost 0 bases and 7 bases, in that order; junction bases with no gene match: 4. The CDR3 length is 15 residues.

This clonotype was detected ten times or more. This sequence joins TRBV5-1 and TRBJ2-2; D gene ambiguous. Trimming removed 0 bases from V and 4 bases from J, with 7 bases in between. The CDR3 runs 14 residues. Germline V gene data show CDR1 as SGHRS and CDR2 as YFSETQ. The CDR3 DNA sequence: TGCGCCAGCAGCTTGGAGAGACGCACCGGGGAGCTGTTTTTT. Residues: CASSLERRTGELFF. The whole variable domain, remainder taken from reference TRBV5-1 and TRBJ2-2, is KAGVTQTPRYLIKTRGQQVTLSCSPISGHRSVSWYQQTPGQGLQFLFEYFSETQRNKGNFPGRFSGRQFSNSRSEMNVSTLELGDSALYLCASSLERRTGELFFGEGSRLTVL.

This clonotype was seen ten or more times. The CDR3 DNA reads TGCAGTGCCCAAAGCTTCGGGCAGCCAGAGACCCAGTACTTC. It translates to CSAQSFGQPETQYF. The chain recombines TRBV20-1 with TRBJ2-5; D gene unclear. Trimming removed 6 bases at V and 4 bases at J, with 18 bases between. Germline loops: CDR1 DFQATT, CDR2 SNEGSKA (reference sequence). The CDR3 extends over 14 amino acids.

Relative to its sample, this clonotype is medium-sized. In nucleotides, the CDR3 is TGTGCCACCTCCCGGCTAGCGGGAACCACCGGGGAGCTGTTTTTT. Its protein product is CATSRLAGTTGELFF. The chain recombines TRBV2 with TRBJ2-2, with 9 bases identical to TRBD2. CDR1 and CDR2 from the germline V gene are SNHLY and FYNNEI. This CDR3 spans 15 amino acids. V lost 10 bases and J lost 4; bases outside the gene matches: 10. Full variable domain (rest looked up from reference TRBV2 and TRBJ2-2): EPEVTQTPSHQVTQMGQEVILRCVPISNHLYFYWYRQILGQKVEFLVSFYNNEISEKSEIFDDQFSVERPDGSNFTLKIRSTKLEDSAMYFCATSRLAGTTGELFFGEGSRLTVL.

In this sample, this clonotype turned up many times. The CDR3 here is CASSLKEGRGSSPLHF. CDR3 coding DNA: TGTGCCAGCAGCCTGAAGGAGGGCAGGGGGAGTTCACCCCTCCACTTT. The rearrangement uses TRBV2 and TRBJ1-6; 7 bases fit TRBD1. Germline CDR1 is SNHLY and CDR2 is FYNNEI. CDR3 length: 16 residues. Trimming cost V 6 bases and J 9 bases; bases outside gene matches: 14. Variable domain in full (rest from reference TRBV2 and TRBJ1-6): EPEVTQTPSHQVTQMGQEVILRCVPISNHLYFYWYRQILGQKVEFLVSFYNNEISEKSEIFDDQFSVERPDGSNFTLKIRSTKLEDSAMYFCASSLKEGRGSSPLHFGNGTRLTVT.

The chain recombines TRBV20-1 with TRBJ1-5; 10 nucleotides align to TRBD1. J lost 6 bases, V lost 6 bases, and 8 bases had no gene match. Germline V lookup: CDR1 DFQATT, CDR2 SNEGSKA (reference sequence). This CDR3 has 14 residues. CDR3 coding DNA: TGCAGTGCCACCGGGACAGGGGATTTTCAGCCCCAGCATTTT. Residues: CSATGTGDFQPQHF.

This clonotype was found a few times. This chain links TRBV6-5 with TRBJ1-1; D unresolved. This CDR3 has 14 residues. With 8 bases removed from V and 5 bases from J, the gap between germline ends came to 18 bases. Germline values: CDR1 MNHEY, CDR2 SVGAGI. The CDR3 bases are TGTGCCAGCTCTCCCTCGGGAGTAGGGACTGAAGCTTTCTTT. This codes for CASSPSGVGTEAFF.

V gene TRBV5-6 combines with J gene TRBJ2-1, with D uncertain. The CDR3 loop spans 13 amino acids. The V and J ends lost 3 bases and 5 bases respectively, with 9 bases between them. Germline-derived CDR1 and CDR2 are SGHDT and YYEEEE. CDR3 residues: CASSSGPDNEQFF. The CDR3 DNA reads TGTGCCAGCAGCTCCGGGCCTGACAATGAGCAGTTCTTC.

Comment on this clonotype: Possible read error: a much larger clone is one base away. V is TRBV7-2 and J is TRBJ2-3; D is possibly TRBD2 (7 bases). This CDR3 has 15 residues. CDR1 is SGHTA, CDR2 FQGNSA, per germline. CDR3 residues: CVSSFSRGATDTQYF. CDR3 DNA sequence: TGTGTCAGCAGCTTCTCACGGGGGGCCACTGATACGCAGTATTTT.

This clonotype occurred a few times. The V and J genes are TRBV23-1 and TRBJ2-1; 12 positions match TRBD2. TRBV23-1 is an ORF, with its function uncertain. The CDR3 has 16 amino acids. Unmatched junction bases numbered 4, after V lost 3 bases and J lost 4 bases. This CDR3 is CASSHRLAGEYNEQFF. The DNA for the CDR3 is TGCGCCAGCAGTCATCGACTAGCGGGGGAATACAATGAGCAGTTCTTC.

At least ten counts were recorded for this clonotype. This chain connects TRBV19 to TRBJ2-7; TRBD1 is a possible D gene (6 bases). The CDR3 runs to 14 residues. The germline V gene has CDR1 LNHDA and CDR2 SQIVND (reference sequence). Trimming removed 1 base at V and 5 bases at J, with 12 bases between. The DNA of the CDR3 is TGTGCCAGTAGTATAGGAACAGGGTTTGACGAGCAGTACTTC. It yields the protein CASSIGTGFDEQYF. Based on the CDR3 plus reference TRBV19 and TRBJ2-7, the full variable domain is DGGITQSPKYLFRKEGQNVTLSCEQNLNHDAMYWYRQDPGQGLRLIYYSQIVNDFQKGDIAEGYSVSREKKESFPLTVTSAQKNPTAFYLCASSIGTGFDEQYFGPGTRLTVT.

This clonotype was observed many times. This sequence joins TRBV2 and TRBJ1-5; 9 positions agree with TRBD1. CDR1 and CDR2 from the germline V gene are SNHLY and FYNNEI. V trimming: 5 bases; J trimming: 6 bases; junction bases outside the gene matches: 5. This CDR3 has 14 residues. The CDR3 reads CASSRDRDGQPQHF. In DNA form, the CDR3 reads TGTGCCAGCAGTCGGGACAGGGACGGTCAGCCCCAGCATTTT. Full variable domain (remainder filled in from reference TRBV2 and TRBJ1-5): EPEVTQTPSHQVTQMGQEVILRCVPISNHLYFYWYRQILGQKVEFLVSFYNNEISEKSEIFDDQFSVERPDGSNFTLKIRSTKLEDSAMYFCASSRDRDGQPQHFGDGTRLSIL.